This T cell receptor beta chain was sequenced in a study of OX40 agonist ivuxolimab in advanced cancers. The wider study: The patients received ivuxolimab by intravenous route every 2 weeks at 0.01 to 10 mg/kg. Study-level points and caveats: Clonal expansion from baseline to week 6 occurred in both CD4+ and CD8+ T cells.

TCRdb's table, derived via immunoSEQ multiplex PCR, lists solely in-frame clones and lacks some. The repertoire consists of 55,000 to 65,000 clones, with approximately 90% occurring once and the leading ten covering under 0.8%. As regards this clone: No antigen is known for it.

Patients with autoimmune history or systemic immunosuppression were excluded. Samples of blood were obtained at baseline, on cycle 4 day 1, and on cycle 7 day 1. J lost 1 base, V lost 3 bases, and 7 bases had no gene match. The CDR3 contains 17 residues. The germline gives CDR1 LGHNA, CDR2 YSLEER. This receptor was taken from an adult with an advanced solid tumor such as melanoma, head and neck, liver or kidney cancer. This sequence joins TRBV4-3 and TRBJ1-3, with 9 nucleotides matching TRBD1. The source material was CD4+ or CD8+ T cells sorted from blood, sampled in a trial of the OX40 agonist ivuxolimab. The CDR3 DNA follows: TGCGCCAGCAGCCAGAATTCCGGACAGGGGTCTGGAAACACCATATATTTT. Protein product: CASSQNSGQGSGNTIYF.